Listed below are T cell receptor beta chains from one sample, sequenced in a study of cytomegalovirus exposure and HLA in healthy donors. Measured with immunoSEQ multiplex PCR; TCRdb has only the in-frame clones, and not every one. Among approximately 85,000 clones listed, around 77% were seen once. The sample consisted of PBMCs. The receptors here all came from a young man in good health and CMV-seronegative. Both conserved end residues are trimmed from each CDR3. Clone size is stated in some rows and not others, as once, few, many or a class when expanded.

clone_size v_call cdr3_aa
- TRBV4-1 ASSQGTGDGYT
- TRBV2 ASRQRQGARTDNEQF
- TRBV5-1 ASSWGLALITDTQY
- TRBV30 AWSPGTTNAAF
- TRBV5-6 ASSLYRGSNQPQH
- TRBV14 ASSQAGTHGYT
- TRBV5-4 ASSLERNSYEQY
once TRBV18 ASSDKETQY
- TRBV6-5 ASSYDVGRETQY
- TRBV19 ASSILRSGDSYNEQF
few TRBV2 ASSPDSRYSNQPQH
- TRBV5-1 ASSPTGGTNNEQF
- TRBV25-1 ASSLLGGFGGPGELF
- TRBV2 ASSERWRATYEQY
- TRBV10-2 ASSESELFLGNTIY
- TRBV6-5 ASRQGGQPQH
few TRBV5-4 ASSLAATDYGYT
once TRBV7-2 ASSPGQGWDEQY
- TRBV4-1 ASSQLGLSNNEQF
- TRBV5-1 ASSLGRGIDWGTDTQY
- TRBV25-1 ASSESQGGPYEQY
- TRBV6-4 ASSDNSQPQH
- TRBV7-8 ASRLGSTGLYEQY
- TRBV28 ASRPTGGHSPLH
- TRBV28 ASSFGQGWTGNTIY
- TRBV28 ASNPGTGLLQPQH
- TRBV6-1 ASSGRATYEQY
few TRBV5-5 ASSLNRVVNTEAF
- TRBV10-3 AIRTGVASPLH
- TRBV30 AWSRLAGGETQY
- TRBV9 ASSVVPGAYEQY
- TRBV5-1 ASSFLGHSYEQY
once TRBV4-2 ASTASERLNTIY
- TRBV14 ASSQQGTETQY
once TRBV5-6 ASSSGTFYGYT
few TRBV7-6 ASSLAYLTEAF
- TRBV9 ASSVGGGAGEKLF
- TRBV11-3 ASSLVGQGGNEQF
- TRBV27 ASSLGRDRANEKLF
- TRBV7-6 ASSIGTSRETQY
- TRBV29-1 SATGGSGMAF
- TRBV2 ASSAQNQGMRPYNEQF
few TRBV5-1 ASSDKTGDTEAF
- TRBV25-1 ASSDRGEQF
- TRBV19 ASSIGQGAFAALSSALNEQF
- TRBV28 ASTLPGQGTTGELF
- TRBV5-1 ASSSSGNEKLF
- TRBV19 ASSTHREAF
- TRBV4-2 ASSQDMSPRDTEAF
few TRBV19 ASSIVQGWYSNQPQH
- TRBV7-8 ASSLAVDPGTDLNQPQH
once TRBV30 AWSPTGGNEQY
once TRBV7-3 ASSLLRGDTGELF
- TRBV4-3 ASSSRGTDTQY
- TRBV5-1 ASSLVADNEQF
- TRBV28 ASSLGAGAKSSVYEQY
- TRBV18 ASSPVQGNTGELF